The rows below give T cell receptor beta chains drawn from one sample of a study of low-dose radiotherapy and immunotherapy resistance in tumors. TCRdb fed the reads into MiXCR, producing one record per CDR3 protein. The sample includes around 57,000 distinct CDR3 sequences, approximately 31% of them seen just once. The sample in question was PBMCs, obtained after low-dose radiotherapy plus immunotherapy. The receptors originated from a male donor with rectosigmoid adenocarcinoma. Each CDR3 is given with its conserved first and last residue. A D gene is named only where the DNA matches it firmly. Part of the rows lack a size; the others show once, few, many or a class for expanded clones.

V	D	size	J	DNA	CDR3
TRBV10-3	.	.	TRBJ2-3	TGTGCCAGCACCTACGCATACGGTACGACAGGTTCGGCAGATACGCAGTATTTT	CASTYAYGTTGSADTQYF
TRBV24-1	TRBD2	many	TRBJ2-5	TGTGCCACCAGTGATCCCCTCCCGGGAGGGCCGAACCAAGAGACCCAGTACTTC	CATSDPLPGGPNQETQYF
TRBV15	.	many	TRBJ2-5	TGTGCCACCAGCAGGGCGGGAAAGGGCATGGGCGAGACCCAGTACTTC	CATSRAGKGMGETQYF
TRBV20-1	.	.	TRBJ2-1	TGCAGTGCTTGGAGGGGGCCTTACAATGAGCAGTTCTTC	CSAWRGPYNEQFF
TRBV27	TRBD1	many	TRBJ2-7	TGTGCCAGCAGTCGGACAGGGGCTACATACGAGCAGTACTTC	CASSRTGATYEQYF
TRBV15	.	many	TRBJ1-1	TGTGCCACCAGCAGAGATACGGAGGTTAGCACTGAAGCTTTCTTT	CATSRDTEVSTEAFF
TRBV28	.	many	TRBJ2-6	TGTGCCAGCAGTTTATTAGGGGCTGGGGCCAACGTCCTGACTTTC	CASSLLGAGANVLTF
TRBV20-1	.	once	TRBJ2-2	TGCAGTGCTAGCTTCGCCGAGTGGGACACCGGGGAGCTGTTTTTT	CSASFAEWDTGELFF
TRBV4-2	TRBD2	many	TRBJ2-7	TGTGCCAGCAGCCAGGGACTAGCGGACCCCTACGAGCAGTACTTC	CASSQGLADPYEQYF
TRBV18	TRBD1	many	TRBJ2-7	TGTGCCAGCTCGGTCGGACCGGGACAGGGGATATACGAGCAGTACTTC	CASSVGPGQGIYEQYF
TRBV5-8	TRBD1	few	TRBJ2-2	TGTGCCAGCAGCTTAGAGGGACAGGGGAACACCGGGGAGCTGTTTTTT	CASSLEGQGNTGELFF
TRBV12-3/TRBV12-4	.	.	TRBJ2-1	TGTGCCAGCAGTTTACTCGGGGCTAGCTGGAGCTCCTACAATGAGCAGTTCTTC	CASSLLGASWSSYNEQFF
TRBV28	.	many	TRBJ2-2	TGTGCCAGCTCCGTCGGGGAGCTGTTTTTT	CASSVGELFF
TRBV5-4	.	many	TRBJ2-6	TGTGCCAGCAGGGAGGGACCAGATGGGGCCAACGTCCTGACTTTC	CASREGPDGANVLTF
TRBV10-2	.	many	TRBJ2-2	TGCGCCAGCAGGGAGGGCCGGTATACCGGGGAGCTGTTTTTT	CASREGRYTGELFF
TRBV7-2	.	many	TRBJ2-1	TGTGCCAGCAGCTTGCTCGTAACCGGGACACAAAAATACAATGAGCAGTTCTTC	CASSLLVTGTQKYNEQFF
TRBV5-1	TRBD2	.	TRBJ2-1	TGCGCCAGCAGTCCCCTAGCGGGGGCCTCCGATGAGCAGTTCTTC	CASSPLAGASDEQFF
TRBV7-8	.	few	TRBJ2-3	TGTGCCAGCAGCACGACCAGCTCCGCGCAGTATTTT	CASSTTSSAQYF
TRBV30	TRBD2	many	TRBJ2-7	TGTGCCTGGACCGGAACGGGGGGCTACGAGCAGTACTTC	CAWTGTGGYEQYF
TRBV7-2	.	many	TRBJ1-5	TGTGCCAGCAGCTCGGACAGTAATCAGCCCCAGCATTTT	CASSSDSNQPQHF
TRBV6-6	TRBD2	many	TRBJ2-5	TGTGCCAGCAGTGAAATAAGCGGGGAGCAAGAGACCCAGTACTTC	CASSEISGEQETQYF
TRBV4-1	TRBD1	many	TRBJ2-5	TGCGCCAGCAGCCAAGAAGGCGGGACAGGGGAACAATTGGAGACCCAGTACTTC	CASSQEGGTGEQLETQYF
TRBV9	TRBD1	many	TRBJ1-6	TGTGCCAGCAGCCTCGGTGGGACAGGTCCTAACTCCTATAATTCACCCCTCCACTTT	CASSLGGTGPNSYNSPLHF
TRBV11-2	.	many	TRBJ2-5	TGTGCCAGCAGCTTAGCGCACTGGGAAGAGACCCAGTACTTC	CASSLAHWEETQYF
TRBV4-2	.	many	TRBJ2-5	TGTGCCAGCAGCCAAGATGCCGTCCAGGCCCGACCTCAAGAGACCCAGTACTTC	CASSQDAVQARPQETQYF
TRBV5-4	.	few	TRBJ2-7	TGTGCCAGCAGCACCGACCCCTCCTACGAGCAGTACTTC	CASSTDPSYEQYF
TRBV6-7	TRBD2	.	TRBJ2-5	TGTGCCAGCAGTGAGGACGGGACTAGCGGGATGTACCAAGAGACCCAGTACTTC	CASSEDGTSGMYQETQYF
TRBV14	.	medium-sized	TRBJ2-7	TGTGCCAGCAGCCAAGATAGTTTGTCGGAGCAGTACTTC	CASSQDSLSEQYF
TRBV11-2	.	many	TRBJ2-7	TGTGCCAGCAGCCCCCTCCTCGAGTTCGGGGAGCAGTACTTC	CASSPLLEFGEQYF
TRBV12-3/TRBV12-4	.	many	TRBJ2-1	TGTGCCAGCAGGCCACGGGGGGCAGGGGCCTACAATGAGCAGTTCTTC	CASRPRGAGAYNEQFF
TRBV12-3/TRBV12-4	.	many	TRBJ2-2	TGTGCCAGCAGTTCTCCGTACAGTACCGGGGAGCTGTTTTTT	CASSSPYSTGELFF
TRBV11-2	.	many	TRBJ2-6	TGTGCCAGCAGCTTGGTTCAGGGTAACGTCCTGACTTTC	CASSLVQGNVLTF
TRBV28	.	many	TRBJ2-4	TGTGCCAGCAGTTCTGCCAGCAGTTTAGCCAAAAACATTCAGTACTTC	CASSSASSLAKNIQYF
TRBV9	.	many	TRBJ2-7	TGTGCCAGCAGCGTAGGCGGAGATTCCTACGAGCAGTACTTC	CASSVGGDSYEQYF
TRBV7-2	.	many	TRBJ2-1	TGTGCCAGCAGCCCGCGGTATGAGCAGTTCTTC	CASSPRYEQFF
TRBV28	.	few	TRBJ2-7	TGTGCCAGCAGTTTTGCCGGGGAGCAGTACTTC	CASSFAGEQYF
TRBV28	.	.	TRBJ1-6	TGTGCCAGCAAGAGACAGGAATCGGCGTATTCACCCCTCCACTTT	CASKRQESAYSPLHF
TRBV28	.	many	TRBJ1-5	TGTGCCAGCACCCAGGGAGGGATCCTAAGCAATCAGCCCCAGCATTTT	CASTQGGILSNQPQHF
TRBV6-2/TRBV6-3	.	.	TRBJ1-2	TGTACCAGCAGTGAAGCCCCCTGGGAAACAGCCTATGGCTACATCTTC	CTSSEAPWETAYGYIF
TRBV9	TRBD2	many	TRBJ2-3	TGTGCCAGCAGCGCCCTTGGGACTAGCGGGGCAGATACGCAGTATTTT	CASSALGTSGADTQYF
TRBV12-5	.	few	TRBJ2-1	TGTGCTAGTGGTTTGGTTGGTTTGGGGAGCTCCTACAATGAGCAGTTCTTC	CASGLVGLGSSYNEQFF
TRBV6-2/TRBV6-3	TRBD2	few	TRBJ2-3	TGTGCCAGCAGTTACTCGCTGAGCGGGAGAGGTCCTCCAGATACGCAGTATTTT	CASSYSLSGRGPPDTQYF
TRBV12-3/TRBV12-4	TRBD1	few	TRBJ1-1	TGTGCCAGCAGTCCGGGACAGATGAACACTGAAGCTTTCTTT	CASSPGQMNTEAFF
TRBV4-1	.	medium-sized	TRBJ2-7	TGCGCCAGCAGCCAAGTCAATTTCATTGGGCAGGGCTTTTACGAGCAGTACTTC	CASSQVNFIGQGFYEQYF
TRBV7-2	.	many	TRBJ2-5	TGTGCCAGCAGCTTATTCGGGAATTCAGAGACCCAGTACTTC	CASSLFGNSETQYF
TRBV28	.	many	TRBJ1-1	TGTGCCAGCAGTTCTCCGCCCTTCGGGGACACTGAAGCTTTCTTT	CASSSPPFGDTEAFF
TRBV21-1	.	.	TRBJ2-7	.	CASTNQTSMYLCASSLTGTYHF
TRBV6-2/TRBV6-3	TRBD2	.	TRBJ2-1	TGTGCCAGCAGTGATGTTTGGACTAGCGGAGTAAATGAGCAGTTCTTC	CASSDVWTSGVNEQFF
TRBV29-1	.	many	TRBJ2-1	TGCAGCGTTGACCGCCGGACAGCCAGTATTGAGCAGTTCTTC	CSVDRRTASIEQFF